What follows are 6 T cell receptor beta chains derived from one specimen sequenced in a study of OX40 agonist ivuxolimab in advanced cancers. Only in-frame clones appear in the TCRdb table, and some are missing; sequencing was by immunoSEQ multiplex PCR. Among approximately 67,000 clones listed, over 80% were seen once. Sequencing used CD4+ or CD8+ T cells sorted from blood, obtained in a trial of the OX40 agonist ivuxolimab. The origin of the receptors is an adult with an advanced solid tumor such as melanoma, head and neck, liver or kidney cancer.

The rearrangement uses TRBV9 and TRBJ2-1; 10 bases are a match to TRBD2. This CDR3 spans 15 amino acids. V was pared by 0 bases and J by 9 bases, with 6 bases of the junction left unmatched. The germline CDR1 and CDR2 sequences are SGDLS and YYNGEE. The CDR3, as DNA: TGTGCCAGCAGCGTAGCAAGCGGGGGGGCCGTTGAGCAGTTCTTC. This gives the protein CASSVASGGAVEQFF.

The table lists this clone with a count of one. The chain uses TRBV27 and TRBJ1-1; D is ambiguous. The ends were cut back, 5 bases at V and 0 bases at J, with 16 bases in the middle. CDR3 length: 16 amino acids. Germline-derived CDR1 and CDR2 are MNHEY and SMNVEV (reference sequence). The chain's CDR3 is CASSTLQTKLNTEAFF. The CDR3 DNA reads as TGTGCCAGCAGTACCCTTCAGACAAAACTGAACACTGAAGCTTTCTTT.

The V gene is TRBV19, the J gene TRBJ2-7, with D possibly being TRBD2 (5 bases). The germline V and J ends were trimmed by 10 bases and 2 bases, with 18 bases remaining between them. The V gene's germline CDR1 is LNHDA and CDR2 SQIVND (reference sequence). The CDR3 sequence is 14 residues long. CDR3 bases: TGTGCCACTGGCTTTTTGGGGAGTACCTACGAGCAGTACTTC. As protein: CATGFLGSTYEQYF.

The chain uses TRBV19 and TRBJ1-5; D gene unclear. V lost 3 bases and J 11 bases, leaving 8 bases between the germline ends. Germline V lookup: CDR1 LNHDA, CDR2 SQIVND (reference sequence). This CDR3 spans 11 amino acids. CDR3 loop: CASSIGYAQHF. The CDR3 nucleotides are TGTGCCAGTAGTATCGGGTATGCCCAGCATTTT.

The CDR3 loop reads CASSQDAGIRMTGPNEKLFF. The CDR3 DNA follows: TGCGCCAGCAGCCAAGATGCCGGGATCAGGATGACAGGCCCTAATGAAAAACTGTTTTTT. The rearrangement joins TRBV4-3 to TRBJ1-4, with TRBD1 as a possible D gene (6 bases). Germline V gene data show CDR1 as LGHNA and CDR2 as YSLEER. The CDR3 covers 20 residues. Deletions cut 0 bases from V and 3 bases from J, with 23 bases between.

The rearrangement uses TRBV7-8 and TRBJ1-1; D call uncertain. V was clipped by 5 bases and J by 3 bases, with 13 bases between them. CDR1 is SGHVS, CDR2 FQNEAQ, per germline. The CDR3 spans 14 residues. This CDR3 reads CASSTRGRDTEAFF. In DNA, the CDR3 is TGTGCCAGCAGCACGAGAGGGAGGGACACTGAAGCTTTCTTT.